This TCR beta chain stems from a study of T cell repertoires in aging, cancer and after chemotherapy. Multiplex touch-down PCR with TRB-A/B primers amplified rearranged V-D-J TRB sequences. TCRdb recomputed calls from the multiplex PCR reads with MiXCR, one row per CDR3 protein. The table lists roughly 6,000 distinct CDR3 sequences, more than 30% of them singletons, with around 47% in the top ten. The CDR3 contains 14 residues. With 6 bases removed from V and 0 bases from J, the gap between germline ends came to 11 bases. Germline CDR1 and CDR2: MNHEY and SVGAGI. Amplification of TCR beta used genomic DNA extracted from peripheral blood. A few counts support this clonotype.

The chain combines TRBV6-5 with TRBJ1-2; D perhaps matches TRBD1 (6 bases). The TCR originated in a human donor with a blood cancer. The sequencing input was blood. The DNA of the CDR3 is TGTGCCAGCAGACTCAGGGGTTCTAACTATGGCTACACCTTC. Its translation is CASRLRGSNYGYTF.